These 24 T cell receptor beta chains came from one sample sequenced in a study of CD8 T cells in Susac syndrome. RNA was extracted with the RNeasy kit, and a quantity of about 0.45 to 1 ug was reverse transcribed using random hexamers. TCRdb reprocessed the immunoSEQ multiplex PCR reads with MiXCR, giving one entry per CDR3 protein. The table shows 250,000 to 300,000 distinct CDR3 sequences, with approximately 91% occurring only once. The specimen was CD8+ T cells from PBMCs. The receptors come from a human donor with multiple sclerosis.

DNA of the CDR3: TGTGCCAGCAGCACCTACGGGGCCTACAATGAGCAGTTCTTC. It translates to CASSTYGAYNEQFF. The chain employs TRBV9 and TRBJ2-1, with D tentatively TRBD2 (5 bases). V was cut by 4 bases and J by 2 bases, with 10 bases left in between. The CDR3 extends over 14 amino acids. Germline V CDR1 and CDR2: SGDLS, YYNGEE.

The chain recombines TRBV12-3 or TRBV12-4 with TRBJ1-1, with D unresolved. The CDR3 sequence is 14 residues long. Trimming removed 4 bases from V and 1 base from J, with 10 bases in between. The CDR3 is CASSSVNKNTEAFF. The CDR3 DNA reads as TGTGCCAGCAGTTCCGTCAATAAGAACACTGAAGCTTTCTTT.

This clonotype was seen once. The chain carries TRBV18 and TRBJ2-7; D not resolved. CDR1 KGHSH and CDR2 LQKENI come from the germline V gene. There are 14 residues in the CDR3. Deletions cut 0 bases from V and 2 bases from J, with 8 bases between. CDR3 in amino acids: CASSPPVRPYEQYF. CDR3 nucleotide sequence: TGTGCCAGCTCACCACCGGTCCGACCCTACGAGCAGTACTTC.

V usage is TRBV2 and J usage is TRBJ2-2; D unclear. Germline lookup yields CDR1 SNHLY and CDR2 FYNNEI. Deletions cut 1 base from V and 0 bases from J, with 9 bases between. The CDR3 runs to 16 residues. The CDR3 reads CASSEGVGTNTGELFF. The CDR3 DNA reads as TGTGCCAGCAGTGAAGGGGTAGGGACGAACACCGGGGAGCTGTTTTTT. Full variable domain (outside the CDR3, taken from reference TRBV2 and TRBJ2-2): EPEVTQTPSHQVTQMGQEVILRCVPISNHLYFYWYRQILGQKVEFLVSFYNNEISEKSEIFDDQFSVERPDGSNFTLKIRSTKLEDSAMYFCASSEGVGTNTGELFFGEGSRLTVL.

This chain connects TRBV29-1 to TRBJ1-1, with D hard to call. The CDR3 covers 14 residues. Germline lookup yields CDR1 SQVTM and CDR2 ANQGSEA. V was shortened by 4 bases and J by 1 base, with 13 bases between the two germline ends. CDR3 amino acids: CSVVLLWPNTEAFF. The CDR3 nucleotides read TGCAGCGTTGTTCTCCTATGGCCGAACACTGAAGCTTTCTTT. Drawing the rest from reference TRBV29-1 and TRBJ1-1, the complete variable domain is SAVISQKPSRDICQRGTSLTIQCQVDSQVTMMFWYRQQPGQSLTLIATANQGSEATYESGFVIDKFPISRPNLTFSTLTVSNMSPEDSSIYLCSVVLLWPNTEAFFGQGTRLTVV.

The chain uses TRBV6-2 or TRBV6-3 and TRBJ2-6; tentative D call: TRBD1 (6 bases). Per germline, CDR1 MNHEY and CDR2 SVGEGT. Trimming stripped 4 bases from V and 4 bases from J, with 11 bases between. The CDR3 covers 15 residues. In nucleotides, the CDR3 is TGTGCCAGCAGTTTACAGGGTGCCGGGGCCAACGTCCTGACTTTC. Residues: CASSLQGAGANVLTF.

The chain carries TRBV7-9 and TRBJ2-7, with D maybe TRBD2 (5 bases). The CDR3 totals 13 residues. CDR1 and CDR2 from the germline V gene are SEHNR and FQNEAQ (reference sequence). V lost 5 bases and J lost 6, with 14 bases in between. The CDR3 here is CASSHGRAGEQYF. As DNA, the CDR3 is TGTGCCAGCAGCCACGGACGGGCGGGCGAGCAGTACTTC.

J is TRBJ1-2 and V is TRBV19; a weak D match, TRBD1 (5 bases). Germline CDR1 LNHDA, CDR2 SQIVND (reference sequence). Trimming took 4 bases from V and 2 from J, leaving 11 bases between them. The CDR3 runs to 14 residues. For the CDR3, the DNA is TGTGCCAGTAGTACTTGGGGACCCAACTATGGCTACACCTTC. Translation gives CASSTWGPNYGYTF.

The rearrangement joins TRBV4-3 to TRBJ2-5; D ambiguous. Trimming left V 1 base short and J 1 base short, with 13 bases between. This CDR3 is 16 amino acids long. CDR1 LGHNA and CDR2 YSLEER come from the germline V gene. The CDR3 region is CASSQVFGTAQETQYF. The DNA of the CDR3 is TGCGCCAGCAGCCAAGTTTTTGGAACAGCCCAAGAGACCCAGTACTTC.

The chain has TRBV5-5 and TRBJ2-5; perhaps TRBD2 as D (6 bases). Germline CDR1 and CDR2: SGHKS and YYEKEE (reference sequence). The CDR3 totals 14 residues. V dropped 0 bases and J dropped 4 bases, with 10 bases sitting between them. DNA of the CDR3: TGTGCCAGCAGCTTGGTTAGCGGTCCAGAGACCCAGTACTTC. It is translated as CASSLVSGPETQYF.

The CDR3: CASNYPQGAATNEKLFF. The CDR3 DNA reads TGTGCCAGCAACTACCCCCAGGGGGCTGCAACTAATGAAAAACTGTTTTTT. The rearrangement uses TRBV21-1 and TRBJ1-4; the tabulated D call, TRBD1, remains unverified against the DNA. TRBV21-1 is a pseudogene. The CDR3 has 17 residues.

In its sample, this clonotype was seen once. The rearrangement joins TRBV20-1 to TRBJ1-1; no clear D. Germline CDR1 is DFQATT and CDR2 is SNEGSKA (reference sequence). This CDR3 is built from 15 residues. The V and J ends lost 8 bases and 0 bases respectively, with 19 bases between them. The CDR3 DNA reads TGCAGTCACCGGAGTGCTGGACCCATGAACACTGAAGCTTTCTTT. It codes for CSHRSAGPMNTEAFF.

The CDR3 nucleotides are TGTGCCAGCAGCCGCGGGATTCTCTACGAGCAGTACTTC. It encodes CASSRGILYEQYF. The chain has TRBV28 and TRBJ2-7; weak D call: TRBD2 (6 bases). This CDR3 has 13 amino acids. The germline V and J ends were trimmed by 6 bases and 3 bases, with 12 bases remaining between them. Looked up from germline, CDR1 is MDHEN and CDR2 is SYDVKM.

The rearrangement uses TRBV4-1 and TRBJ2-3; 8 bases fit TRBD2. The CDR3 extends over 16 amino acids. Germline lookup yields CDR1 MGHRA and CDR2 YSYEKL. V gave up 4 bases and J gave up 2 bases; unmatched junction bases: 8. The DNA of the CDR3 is TGCGCCAGCAGCCGGCTACTAGCGGCCCTCACAGATACGCAGTATTTT. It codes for CASSRLLAALTDTQYF.

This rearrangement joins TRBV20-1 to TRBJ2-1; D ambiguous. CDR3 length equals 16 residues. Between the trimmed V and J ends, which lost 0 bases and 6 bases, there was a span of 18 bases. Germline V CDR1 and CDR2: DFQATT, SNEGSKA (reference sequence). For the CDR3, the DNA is TGCAGTGCTAGAGATCCGGCCCTTTTTACCAGCAATGAGCAGTTCTTC. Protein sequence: CSARDPALFTSNEQFF.

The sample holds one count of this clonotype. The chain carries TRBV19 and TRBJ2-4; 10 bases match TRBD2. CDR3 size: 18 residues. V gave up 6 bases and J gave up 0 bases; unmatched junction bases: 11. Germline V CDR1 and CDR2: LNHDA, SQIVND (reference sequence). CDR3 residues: CASSLRASGSLAKNIQYF. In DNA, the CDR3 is TGTGCCAGTAGCCTCCGGGCTAGCGGGAGTCTAGCCAAAAACATTCAGTACTTC.

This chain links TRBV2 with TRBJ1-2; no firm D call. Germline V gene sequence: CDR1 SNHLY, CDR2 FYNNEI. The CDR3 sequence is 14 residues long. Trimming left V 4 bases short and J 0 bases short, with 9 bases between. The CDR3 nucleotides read TGTGCCAGCAGTGGCTACAGCGCTAACTATGGCTACACCTTC. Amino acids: CASSGYSANYGYTF.

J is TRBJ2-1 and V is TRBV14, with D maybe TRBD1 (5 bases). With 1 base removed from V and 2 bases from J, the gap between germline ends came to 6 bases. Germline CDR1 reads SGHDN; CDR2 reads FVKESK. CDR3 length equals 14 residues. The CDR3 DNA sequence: TGTGCCAGCAGCCAAGGGACAACCTACAATGAGCAGTTCTTC. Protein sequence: CASSQGTTYNEQFF.

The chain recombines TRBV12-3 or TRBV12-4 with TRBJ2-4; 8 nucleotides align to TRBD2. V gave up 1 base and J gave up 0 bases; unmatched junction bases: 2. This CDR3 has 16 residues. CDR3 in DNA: TGTGCCAGCAGTTTAGAGGGACTAGTAGCCAAAAACATTCAGTACTTC. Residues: CASSLEGLVAKNIQYF.

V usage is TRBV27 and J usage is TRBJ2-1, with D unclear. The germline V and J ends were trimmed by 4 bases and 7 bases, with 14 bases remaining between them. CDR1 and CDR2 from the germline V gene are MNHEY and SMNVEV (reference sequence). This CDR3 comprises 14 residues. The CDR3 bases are TGTGCCAGCAGTTACCCCCCCCCGGCGAATGAGCAGTTCTTC. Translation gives CASSYPPPANEQFF.

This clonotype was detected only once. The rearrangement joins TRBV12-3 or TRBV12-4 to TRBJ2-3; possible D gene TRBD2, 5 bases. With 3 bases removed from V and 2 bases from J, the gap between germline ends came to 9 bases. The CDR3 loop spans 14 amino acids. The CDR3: CASSFEGFTDTQYF. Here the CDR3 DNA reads TGTGCCAGCAGTTTTGAGGGATTCACAGATACGCAGTATTTT.

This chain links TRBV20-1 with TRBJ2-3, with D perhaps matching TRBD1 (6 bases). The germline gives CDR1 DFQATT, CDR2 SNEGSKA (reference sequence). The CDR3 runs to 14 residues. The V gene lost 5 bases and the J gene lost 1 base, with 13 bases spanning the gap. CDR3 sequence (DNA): TGCAGTGCTTACCGGGACAAACGCACAGATACGCAGTATTTT. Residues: CSAYRDKRTDTQYF.

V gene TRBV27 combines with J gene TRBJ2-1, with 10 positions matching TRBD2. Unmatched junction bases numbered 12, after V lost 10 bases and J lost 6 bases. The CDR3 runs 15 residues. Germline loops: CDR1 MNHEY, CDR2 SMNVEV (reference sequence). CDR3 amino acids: CATRGASGGGNEQFF. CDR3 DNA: TGTGCCACGAGGGGGGCTAGCGGGGGAGGCAATGAGCAGTTCTTC.

CDR3 nucleotide sequence: TGTGCCAGCTCACCAACTGGGGCCGGGGATGGGAATTCACCCCTCCACTTT. This gives the protein CASSPTGAGDGNSPLHF. This sequence joins TRBV18 and TRBJ1-6, with D maybe TRBD1 (5 bases). The germline gives CDR1 KGHSH, CDR2 LQKENI. The ends were cut back, 2 bases at V and 7 bases at J, with 18 bases in the middle. The CDR3 is made up of 17 amino acids.